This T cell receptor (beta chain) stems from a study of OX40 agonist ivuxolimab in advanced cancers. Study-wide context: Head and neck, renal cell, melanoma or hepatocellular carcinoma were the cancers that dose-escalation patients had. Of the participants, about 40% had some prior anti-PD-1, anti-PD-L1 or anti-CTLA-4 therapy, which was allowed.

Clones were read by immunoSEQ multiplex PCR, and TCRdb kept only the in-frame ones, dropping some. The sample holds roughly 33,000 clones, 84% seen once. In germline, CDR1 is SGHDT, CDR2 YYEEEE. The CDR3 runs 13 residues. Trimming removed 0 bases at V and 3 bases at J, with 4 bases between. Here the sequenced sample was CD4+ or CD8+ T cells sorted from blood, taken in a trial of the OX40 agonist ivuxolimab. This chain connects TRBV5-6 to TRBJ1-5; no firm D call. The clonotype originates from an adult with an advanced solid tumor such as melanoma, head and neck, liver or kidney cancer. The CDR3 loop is CASSLEDNQPQHF. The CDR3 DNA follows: TGTGCCAGCAGCTTGGAGGACAATCAGCCCCAGCATTTT.